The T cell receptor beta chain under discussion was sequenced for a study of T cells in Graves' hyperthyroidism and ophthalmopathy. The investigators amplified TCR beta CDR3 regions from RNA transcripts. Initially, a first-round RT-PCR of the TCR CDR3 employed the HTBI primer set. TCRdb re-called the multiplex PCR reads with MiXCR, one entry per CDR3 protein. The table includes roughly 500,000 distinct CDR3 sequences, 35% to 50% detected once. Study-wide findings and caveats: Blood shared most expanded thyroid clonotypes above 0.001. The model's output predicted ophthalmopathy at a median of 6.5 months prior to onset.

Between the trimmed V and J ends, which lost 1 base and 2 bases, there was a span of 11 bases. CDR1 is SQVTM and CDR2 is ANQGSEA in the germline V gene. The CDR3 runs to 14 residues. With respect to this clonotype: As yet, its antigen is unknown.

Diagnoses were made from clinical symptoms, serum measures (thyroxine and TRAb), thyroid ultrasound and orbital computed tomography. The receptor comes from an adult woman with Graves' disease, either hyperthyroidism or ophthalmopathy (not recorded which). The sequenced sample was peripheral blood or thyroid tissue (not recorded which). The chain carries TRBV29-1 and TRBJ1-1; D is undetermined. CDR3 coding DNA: TGCAGCGTTGAAGCGCAACAGATTAACACTGAAGCTTTCTTT. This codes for CSVEAQQINTEAFF.